The present T cell receptor beta chain was sequenced within a study of tumor-infiltrating lymphocytes in glioblastoma multiforme. Study findings and constraints: Unequal TCR RNA per T cell might skew measured clone sizes.

Germline CDR1 is SGHNT and CDR2 is YYREEE (reference sequence). The CDR3 has 15 residues. With 4 bases clipped from V and 9 bases from J, the junction kept 11 bases outside the gene matches. This clonotype was counted at least ten times. Its specificity is not known. Multiple V-beta primers and a C-beta primer amplified TCRB from RNA. No unique molecular identifiers were described for these TCRB libraries. One entry per CDR3 protein, called by TCRdb with MiXCR from the multiplex PCR reads. The sample contains about 32,000 distinct CDR3 sequences, about 58% of which appear only once. The chain employs TRBV5-4 and TRBJ2-1; TRBD1 agrees at 9 bases. Material for sequencing was brain tumor tissue. The clonotype was recovered from a male donor with glioblastoma. Here the CDR3 DNA reads TGTGCCAGCAGCCTCGACAGGGGGTATATTAGTGAGCAGTTCTTC. Residues: CASSLDRGYISEQFF.